This paragraph reports one T cell receptor (beta chain). Its antigen remains unidentified. No quality values exist for individual bases; no much larger clone is one base distant. CDR1 and CDR2, looked up from the germline V gene (reference sequence), are LNHDA and SQIVND. V lost 3 bases and J lost 5 bases, and the count of bases not matched to a germline gene is 12. The CDR3 spans 16 residues, from the cysteine through the phenylalanine. Only CDR3 DNA is held: 48 bases, read in frame from base 1. The data originate from a study of cytomegalovirus exposure and HLA in healthy donors (dated by TCRdb to 2015 to 2018). Turning to the overall study: According to an earlier analysis of 587 of the donors, 150 million to 200 million T cells yielded some 120 million unique TCR beta sequences and approximately 280 Gb of sequence data. Approximately 300 gigabases of sequencing data and approximately 84 million unique TCR sequences were included in an early release covering several hundred HLA-typed donors. Of the 300 to 500 genotyped donors, 81% were placed in the genetic ancestry cluster associated with self-reported Caucasian donors. The study was designed to test whether signatures of past pathogen exposure could be identified by cataloging public T cell receptors. Using immunosequencing, the study profiled T cell repertoires from about 620 subjects and related those repertoires to cytomegalovirus serostatus. Besides the first cohort of some 670 subjects, a separate validation cohort made up of roughly 120 different subjects was used. To predict cytomegalovirus infection status, the study combined high-throughput TCR immunosequencing, statistical association of individual TCRs with disease status, and machine learning. In a later analysis, previously published TCR beta repertoires from 600 to 850 donors were re-analyzed and high-resolution HLA genotyping was added so that TCR occurrence patterns could be studied. Rather than using new phenotypic data, the later analysis identified candidate immune exposures from TCR beta sequences and from how often those sequences occurred across donors. To decide whether each TCR beta V gene segment behaved as functional or pseudogenic, an earlier analysis of over 500 of the donors relied on high-throughput TCR beta sequencing. Donor age, sex, ethnicity and CMV serostatus were compiled together with the repertoire data. A later genetic analysis used genome-wide SNP genotypes for about three fifths of the 666 donors, treating that subset as a discovery cohort. Every repertoire in the discovery cohort had been generated on one and the same sequencing platform. Both class I and class II loci were covered by HLA typing, at four-digit resolution. The number of typed donors differed by locus: 629-630 for A, B, C, DRB1 and DQB1; approximately 530 for DQA1; 606 for DPA1; and around 490 for DPB1. Because of strong linkage in the cohort, a handful of DR-DQ haplotypes were treated as single units for association and clustering. On average, roughly 250,000 unique TCR beta nucleotide sequences were sequenced per donor among 350 to 400 genotyped donors of the cohort, with about 17% of those sequences being non-productive.

Receptor libraries were prepared by the immunoSEQ multiplex PCR assay. The multiplex PCR relied on a mix of 60 forward primers for TCR Vbeta segments and 13 reverse primers for TCR Jbeta segments. The CDR3 region of rearranged TCR beta genes was amplified from genomic DNA with a multiplex PCR assay. The amplified TCR beta libraries were sequenced on the Illumina HiSeq System as 87-base-pair reads. The authors processed their data as follows. In a later analysis, roughly 80 million unique TCR beta chains were counted across the approximately 670 repertoires, and roughly 11 million of these chains were shared by at least two donors. Raw reads were error-corrected and collapsed into unique sequences with a nearest-neighbor algorithm that merged closely related sequences to remove PCR and sequencing errors. Alignment of CDR3 sequences to IMGT reference sequences was used to assign V, D and J gene segments. For a sequence to be retained, a match of at least six nucleotides to both a V gene segment and a J gene segment was required. A rearrangement counted as productive if the CDR3 had no stop codons and remained in frame with V and J, and every other rearrangement counted as non-productive. CDR3 was defined according to IMGT convention as the region running from the second conserved V-encoded cysteine to the conserved J-encoded phenylalanine. The earlier analysis of roughly 590 of the donors excluded any sequence lacking an unambiguous match to a single V gene segment. In an earlier analysis of around 590 of the donors, a V segment was called functional when productive rearrangements were above 56.7%, and segregating when the standard deviation between donors exceeded 5%. A statistical classification framework was built to diagnose cytomegalovirus status from the catalog of TCR beta chain sequences. A later analysis assigned V and J genes by comparing TCR nucleotide sequences with IMGT/GENE-DB human TR gene sequences. A later analysis assigned CDR3 sequences and most-parsimonious VDJ recombination scenarios with the TCRdist pipeline. A later analysis defined each TCR beta chain by its CDR3 amino acid sequence plus V-gene family, and excluded reads lacking a unique V-gene family. As a way to deal with suspected cross-contamination and a sequencing artifact, a later analysis dropped hundreds of nucleotide sequences that were highly shared and had low generation probability. In a later analysis, a clonal expansion index was calculated for each public chain from normalized within-repertoire ranks of inferred template counts. Generation probabilities in a later analysis came from a VDJ recombination model fitted to out-of-frame rearrangements, and those results were checked against IGoR. In a later analysis, hypergeometric tests were used to score TCR-TCR, TCR-HLA and TCR-CMV co-occurrence, with a repertoire-size bias correction applied to TCR pairs. To estimate false discovery rates, a later analysis permuted the HLA or CMV assignments 20 times. In a later analysis, co-occurring TCRs were grouped using DBSCAN, and TCRdist sequence similarity was added for clustering within HLA-allele-positive subsets. Co-occurrence clustering excluded repertoires with fewer than 30,000 or more than 120,000 public chains, plus five with anomalous nucleotide sharing. The table was pulled from immuneACCESS by TCRdb, which kept in-frame rearrangements only. Such tables lose some clones; where checked, under half of the loss comes from unresolved V genes, and the rest has no known cause. The DNA was the basis for D and trimming; V, J and clone size are from that table. In all, the sample holds 130,000 to 150,000 clones, and nearly 80% of those were seen once. The ten largest clones represent around 4.9% of the sample.

Overall study outcomes, separate from this receptor: The study gave a list of about 160 TCR beta chains associated with cytomegalovirus. The presence/absence analyses assumed that sequencing depth was roughly uniform across donors, and that assumption may not be true. V-gene and J-gene trimming of TCR beta chains was associated with a missense DCLRE1C variant in a later genetic analysis, and the association was replicated in an independent cohort. In vitro tests confirmed that three of the cytomegalovirus-associated TCR beta chains recognize cytomegalovirus antigens. Over 15 rarely observed V segments, including chromosome 9 orphons, were excluded from the earlier analysis of about 610 of the donors because counts were too low. When HLA alleles, especially DR and DQ, strongly co-occurred, TCR associations were difficult to assign to individual alleles. While some public TCRs were present in many individuals, most TCR sequences turned up only very rarely across donors. Only TCR beta chains were sequenced in this cohort, and the absence of alpha or paired-chain data limited detectable features. Cytomegalovirus status was reported to be diagnosed by the classifier with high specificity and sensitivity in both the original and validation cohorts. Because HLA typing was missing for some donors at each locus, association tests included only the typed subset. A cluster of highly shared sequence variants was judged likely to represent a technical artifact of the sequencing pipeline. For the cohort, immune exposure information was limited to CMV serostatus. Correlated functional status among segregating V segments might be attributable to linkage disequilibrium, but an unknown experimental factor could not be ruled out. A further reported finding was that TCR beta sequences accurately predicted the HLA-A and HLA-B alleles for most subjects in the first cohort. In a later analysis, HLA-associated TCR beta chains were found to be more clonally expanded and to have lower generation probabilities than equally common non-associated chains. A later analysis found that TCR association rates varied across HLA loci, with DRB1 alleles showing the most associated TCRs and HLA-C alleles the fewest. In a later analysis, several top co-occurrence clusters were reported to appear linked to parvovirus B19, influenza, CMV and Epstein-Barr virus. In an earlier analysis of around 500 of the donors, most TCR beta V segments appeared in productive rearrangements about 87% or about 30% of the time, broadly matching IMGT annotations. Some IMGT-functional V segments, including TRBV6-2 and TRBV6-3, could not be distinguished by the 87-base-pair reads and were therefore excluded. A later analysis found that most CMV-associated TCR beta chains appeared HLA-restricted, with HLA associations seemingly driven largely by CMV exposure. Specific HLA alleles were associated with roughly 17,000 TCR beta sequences at a false discovery rate of 0.05 in a later analysis. In a later genetic analysis, fewer N-insertions in productive TCRs were reported among donors in an Asian-associated ancestry cluster than the roughly 700-donor mean. According to the authors, the approach could potentially be generalized to other disease states and immunological phenotypes.

In total, just over 650 healthy bone marrow donors made up the cohort. Cohort members were all nominally healthy when sampled, although unrecorded immune exposures were likely present. The donor tested CMV seronegative and was one of the 352 seronegative cohort members. Each donor provided a peripheral blood sample, and peripheral blood mononuclear cells were used for TCR beta sequencing. Genomic DNA was extracted from the blood cell samples with the Qiagen DNeasy Blood Extraction Kit. The chain joins TRBV19 to TRBJ1-2, with TRBD1 identical over 7 junction bases. The receptor was isolated from a male donor in good health and CMV-seronegative. Specimen: PBMCs. At the DNA level, the sequence is TGTGCCAGTAGTATGGACAGGAGGATGGGAAGGTATGGCTACACCTTC. Its protein reads: CASSMDRRMGRYGYTF.